These 28 T cell receptor beta chains came from one sample sequenced in a study of cytomegalovirus exposure and HLA in healthy donors. Both 60 Vbeta primers and 13 Jbeta primers went into the PCR. Measured with immunoSEQ multiplex PCR; TCRdb has only the in-frame clones, and not every one. The data contain 200,000 or so clones, roughly 80% of them singletons. Sequenced material: PBMCs. The receptors here all came from a boy between 10 and 17 years old in good health and CMV-seronegative.

The chain uses TRBV10-3 and TRBJ1-5; no firm D call. With 3 bases removed from V and 4 bases from J, the gap between germline ends came to 10 bases. The CDR3 length is 14 residues. Germline-derived CDR1 and CDR2 are ENHRY and SYGVKD. The CDR3, as DNA: TGTGCCATCAGTGAACTCGCGGAAAATCAGCCCCAGCATTTT. Translated, it gives CAISELAENQPQHF.

A single count supports this clone. The chain is built from TRBV28 and TRBJ2-7, with 9 positions matching TRBD2. V was clipped by 5 bases and J by 4 bases; unmatched bases: 6. This CDR3 is built from 14 residues. Germline CDR1 and CDR2: MDHEN and SYDVKM. CDR3 protein: CASSNSGSRYEQYF. In nucleotides, the CDR3 is TGTGCCAGCAGTAATAGCGGGAGTCGTTACGAGCAGTACTTC.

The chain is built from TRBV6-5 and TRBJ1-5; D is ambiguous. Germline V gene data show CDR1 as MNHEY and CDR2 as SVGAGI. There are 13 residues in the CDR3. The DNA of the CDR3 is TGTGAAGAGGGTTTGTTGGGCAATCAGCCCCAGCATTTT. It is translated as CEEGLLGNQPQHF.

As DNA, the CDR3 is TGTGCCCCGTCCCGACCCAAACACACAGTCTACGAGCAGTACTTC. This sequence encodes CAPSRPKHTVYEQYF. The chain links TRBV10-3 to TRBJ2-7, with D hard to call. The V end was cut by 11 bases, the J end by 3 bases, with 23 bases between. The CDR3 is 15 amino acids. CDR1 ENHRY and CDR2 SYGVKD come from the germline V gene.

V and J are TRBV9 and TRBJ1-2; no clear D. In germline, CDR1 is SGDLS, CDR2 YYNGEE. CDR3 size: 14 residues. Trimming removed 0 bases from V and 7 bases from J, with 13 bases in between. DNA of the CDR3: TGTGCCAGCAGCGTAGACCAGTTGCGCGGTGGCTACACCTTC. It encodes CASSVDQLRGGYTF.

This clone has only one observation. The V gene is TRBV7-3, the J gene TRBJ1-6; 9 bases are a match to TRBD1. The CDR3 consists of 14 residues. The V gene's germline CDR1 is SGHTA and CDR2 FQGTGA. V was pared by 5 bases and J by 9 bases, with 5 bases of the junction left unmatched. In DNA, the CDR3 is TGTGCCAGCAGCAGACAGGGGGTGAGTTCACCCCTCCACTTT. Protein sequence: CASSRQGVSSPLHF.

The J gene is TRBJ2-5, the V gene TRBV4-2; 11 nucleotides match TRBD2. The CDR3 extends over 15 amino acids. CDR1 is LGHNA, CDR2 YNFKEQ, per germline. Germline trimming cut 1 base from V and 3 bases from J; bases unmatched to any gene: 1. As DNA, the CDR3 is TGTGCCAGCAGCCAAGCGGGACTAGCGGAAGAGACCCAGTACTTC. This gives the protein CASSQAGLAEETQYF.

The rearrangement uses TRBV30 and TRBJ1-5, with D possibly being TRBD1 (5 bases). The CDR3 has 13 amino acids. V lost 1 base and J 5 bases, leaving 9 bases between the germline ends. The V gene's germline CDR1 is GTSNPN and CDR2 SVGIG (reference sequence). CDR3 amino acids: CAWSGKGYQPQHF. The CDR3, as DNA: TGTGCCTGGAGTGGAAAGGGGTATCAGCCCCAGCATTTT.

This chain uses TRBV11-2 with TRBJ1-3; 7 bases are a match to TRBD1. The CDR3 is 16 residues long. With 5 bases clipped from V and 0 bases from J, the junction kept 7 bases outside the gene matches. Germline-derived CDR1 and CDR2 are SGHAT and FQNNGV. CDR3 region: CASSPGTARSGNTIYF. In DNA form, the CDR3 reads TGTGCCAGCAGCCCAGGGACAGCCCGCTCTGGAAACACCATATATTTT. The full variable domain, rest sourced from reference TRBV11-2 and TRBJ1-3, is EAGVAQSPRYKIIEKRQSVAFWCNPISGHATLYWYQQILGQGPKLLIQFQNNGVVDDSQLPKDRFSAERLKGVDSTLKIQPAKLEDSAVYLCASSPGTARSGNTIYFGEGSWLTVV.

This chain connects TRBV5-6 to TRBJ2-5, with D perhaps matching TRBD1 (6 bases). Germline V lookup: CDR1 SGHDT, CDR2 YYEEEE. CDR3 length equals 17 residues. Between the trimmed V and J ends, which lost 1 base and 0 bases, there was a span of 16 bases. The CDR3 DNA follows: TGTGCCAGCAGCTTGACTGGGTCAGGGGCCCACCAAGAGACCCAGTACTTC. Encoded protein: CASSLTGSGAHQETQYF.

The CDR3 spells CASSYGRTGETQYF. The CDR3 DNA follows: TGTGCCAGCAGTTACGGGAGGACAGGAGAGACCCAGTACTTC. This chain uses TRBV6-6 with TRBJ2-5, with a tentative D call TRBD1 (7 bases). The germline gives CDR1 MNHNY, CDR2 SVGAGI (reference sequence). Trimming stripped 2 bases from V and 4 bases from J, with 11 bases between. The CDR3 is 14 amino acids.

The rearrangement links TRBV9 to TRBJ2-1; TRBD2 matches at 8 bases. Trimming cost V 0 bases and J 3 bases; bases outside gene matches: 8. This CDR3 is 17 amino acids long. In germline, CDR1 is SGDLS, CDR2 YYNGEE. For the CDR3, the DNA is TGTGCCAGCAGCGTAGGGGCTAGCGGGTCCTTCTACAATGAGCAGTTCTTC. Protein sequence: CASSVGASGSFYNEQFF.

The J gene is TRBJ2-1, the V gene TRBV9; D uncertain. Trimming pared 4 bases from V and 7 bases from J, leaving 12 bases between. The germline gives CDR1 SGDLS, CDR2 YYNGEE. The CDR3 is 13 residues long. In DNA, the CDR3 is TGTGCCAGCAGCCCACCCAACGAGAATGAGCAGTTCTTC. Protein sequence: CASSPPNENEQFF.

This chain links TRBV11-2 with TRBJ2-7; TRBD2 matches 11 bases. Germline assignment: CDR1 SGHAT and CDR2 FQNNGV. The CDR3 consists of 18 residues. V lost 5 bases to trimming and J lost 4 bases; unmatched junction nucleotides: 16. The CDR3 nucleotides read TGTGCCAGCAGCGGAGCGGATCTAGCGGGAGGCTTTATTTACGAGCAGTACTTC. Its protein is CASSGADLAGGFIYEQYF. Using reference TRBV11-2 and TRBJ2-7 for the parts outside the CDR3, the full variable domain is EAGVAQSPRYKIIEKRQSVAFWCNPISGHATLYWYQQILGQGPKLLIQFQNNGVVDDSQLPKDRFSAERLKGVDSTLKIQPAKLEDSAVYLCASSGADLAGGFIYEQYFGPGTRLTVT.

This clone was detected only once. This sequence joins TRBV30 and TRBJ1-5; 9 nucleotides line up with TRBD1. Germline lookup yields CDR1 GTSNPN and CDR2 SVGIG (reference sequence). The CDR3 consists of 16 residues. J lost 3 bases, V lost 2 bases, and 8 bases had no gene match. The DNA for the CDR3 is TGTGCCTGGAGTCCAATCGGACAGGGGCTCAATCAGCCCCAGCATTTT. The encoded protein is CAWSPIGQGLNQPQHF.

The chain is built from TRBV7-2 and TRBJ1-4; D is undetermined. The germline V gene encodes CDR1 SGHTA and CDR2 FQGNSA. Trimming pared 2 bases from V and 4 bases from J, leaving 11 bases between. The CDR3 contains 15 residues. CDR3 sequence reads: CASSLIGSSNEKLFF. The DNA of the CDR3 is TGTGCCAGCAGCTTAATTGGCTCAAGTAATGAAAAACTGTTTTTT. The full variable domain, its missing parts supplied by reference TRBV7-2 and TRBJ1-4, is GAGVSQSPSNKVTEKGKDVELRCDPISGHTALYWYRQSLGQGLEFLIYFQGNSAPDKSGLPSDRFSAERTGGSVSTLTIQRTQQEDSAVYLCASSLIGSSNEKLFFGSGTQLSVL.

V gene TRBV4-3 combines with J gene TRBJ2-7; D perhaps matches TRBD1 (5 bases). The V and J ends lost 2 bases and 3 bases respectively, with 14 bases between them. CDR3 length: 15 residues. CDR1 and CDR2 (germline): LGHNA, YSLEER. In nucleotides, the CDR3 is TGCGCCAGCAGCCAAAACCACAGGCAAATCTACGAGCAGTACTTC. Protein sequence: CASSQNHRQIYEQYF.

CDR3 nucleotide sequence: TGTGCCAGCAGCTTAGGTAGTTTCGGCGAGCAGTACTTC. Its translation: CASSLGSFGEQYF. V gene TRBV7-2 combines with J gene TRBJ2-7, with no clear D. The V end lost 1 base, the J end lost 6 bases, and 10 bases lay between the germline ends. Germline loops: CDR1 SGHTA, CDR2 FQGNSA. This CDR3 is built from 13 residues.

The chain is built from TRBV27 and TRBJ2-7, with 9 bases fitting TRBD1. From germline, CDR1 is MNHEY and CDR2 SMNVEV (reference sequence). The CDR3 is 15 amino acids. The J segment lost 4 bases and the V segment lost 7 bases, leaving 11 bases of the junction unmatched. The CDR3 spells CASKSGTGLGYEQYF. The CDR3 nucleotides are TGTGCCAGCAAGTCCGGGACAGGGCTGGGGTACGAGCAGTACTTC.

The chain employs TRBV5-8 and TRBJ1-4; weak D call: TRBD1 (5 bases). Per the germline V gene, CDR1 is SGHTS and CDR2 is YDEGEE. V dropped 4 bases and J dropped 8 bases, with 15 bases sitting between them. The CDR3 runs to 14 residues. The CDR3 DNA sequence: TGTGCCAGCAGCGGTGACAGCCTGGGCGAAAAACTGTTTTTT. Translated, it gives CASSGDSLGEKLFF. Drawing the rest from reference TRBV5-8 and TRBJ1-4, the complete variable domain is EAGVTQSPTHLIKTRGQQATLRCSPISGHTSVYWYQQALGLGLQFLLWYDEGEERNRGNFPPRFSGRQFPNYSSELNVNALELEDSALYLCASSGDSLGEKLFFGSGTQLSVL.

The J gene is TRBJ2-7, the V gene TRBV6-5, with TRBD1 identical over 11 bases. V lost 6 bases, J lost 2 bases, and 6 bases stayed unmatched. Germline CDR1 is MNHEY and CDR2 is SVGAGI. This CDR3 is built from 15 residues. The CDR3 DNA follows: TGTGCCAGCAGACCTGGGACAGGGGGGGCCTACGAGCAGTACTTC. It codes for CASRPGTGGAYEQYF.

The chain carries TRBV2 and TRBJ2-7; a possible D gene is TRBD2 (5 bases). The CDR3 sequence is 15 residues long. Trimming took off 0 bases at V and 2 bases at J, with 11 bases between the two ends. Germline CDR1 and CDR2: SNHLY and FYNNEI. CDR3 bases: TGTGCCAGCAGTGAAGCGGGTAGCGCCGCCTACGAGCAGTACTTC. Its protein is CASSEAGSAAYEQYF.

This clone was detected only a few times. The chain carries TRBV5-1 and TRBJ1-2; D unclear. V was cut by 0 bases and J by 7 bases, with 16 bases left in between. The CDR3 runs 15 residues. The germline CDR1 and CDR2 sequences are SGHRS and YFSETQ. DNA of the CDR3: TGCGCCAGCAGCTTGGCCCCAGACTTACCGGGTGGCTACACCTTC. Encoded protein: CASSLAPDLPGGYTF.

Regarding this clone: In the same sample, other DNA sequences code for this CDR3. V gene TRBV29-1 combines with J gene TRBJ2-5; TRBD2 aligns across 8 bases. The J segment lost 2 bases and the V segment lost 5 bases, leaving 7 bases of the junction unmatched. Germline values: CDR1 SQVTM, CDR2 ANQGSEA. This CDR3 region has 14 residues. In nucleotides, the CDR3 is TGCAGCGTTTCTTCGGGGGGGGTACAAGAGACCCAGTACTTC. It codes for CSVSSGGVQETQYF.

V gene TRBV29-1 combines with J gene TRBJ2-2, with no clear D. Looked up from germline, CDR1 is SQVTM and CDR2 is ANQGSEA. The CDR3 is 15 residues long. V was cut by 2 bases and J by 3 bases, with 13 bases left in between. The CDR3 spells CSVESSPNDTGELFF. CDR3 coding DNA: TGCAGCGTTGAAAGCTCTCCTAACGACACCGGGGAGCTGTTTTTT.

The chain couples TRBV7-2 to TRBJ1-1, with no clear D. The V end lost 5 bases, the J end lost 1 base, and 5 bases lay between the germline ends. The CDR3 has 12 residues. Germline CDR1 is SGHTA and CDR2 is FQGNSA. The CDR3 region is CASSPTNTEAFF. DNA for the CDR3: TGTGCCAGCAGCCCTACGAACACTGAAGCTTTCTTT.

The rearrangement uses TRBV7-2 and TRBJ1-1; D call uncertain. Per germline, CDR1 SGHTA and CDR2 FQGNSA. Trimming took off 4 bases at V and 0 bases at J, with 9 bases between the two ends. The CDR3 is 14 amino acids. For the CDR3, the DNA is TGTGCCAGCAGCTCGCTATTACTGAACACTGAAGCTTTCTTT. Translation gives CASSSLLLNTEAFF.

The chain recombines TRBV27 with TRBJ2-7; 7 nucleotides agree with TRBD1. The length of the CDR3 is 15 residues. Germline CDR1 MNHEY, CDR2 SMNVEV (reference sequence). The trim removed 5 bases at V and 2 bases at J, leaving 9 bases unmatched. This CDR3 is CASSDRGLMTYEQYF. CDR3 nucleotides: TGTGCCAGCAGTGATAGGGGGCTGATGACCTACGAGCAGTACTTC.